What follows describes a single T cell receptor beta chain. The authors loaded about 200 ng DNA, around 30,000 T cell genomes, into sorted-subset replicate PCRs. The table came from immunoSEQ multiplex PCR; TCRdb's copy has only in-frame clones and leaves some out. The data show about 2.2 million clones, about 92% seen once. This sample is part of a study of shared clonotypes between healthy human individuals. Germline CDR1 is MNHNY and CDR2 is SVGAGI (reference sequence). This CDR3 is built from 15 residues. V gave up 2 bases and J gave up 3 bases; unmatched junction bases: 3. CD8 cells regarded as naive lacked CD45RO, were positively chosen for CCR7, and omitted terminally differentiated effector memory CD45RA+ cells.

Sequenced input: naive CD8+ T cells from PBMCs. The chain joins TRBV6-6 to TRBJ2-7; 11 nucleotides line up with TRBD1. This TCR came from a man aged 18 to 30 in good health. Some clones in this sample may be carry-over from other donors' samples. The DNA of the CDR3 is TGTGCCAGCAGTTACCACGGGACAGGGGGCTACGAGCAGTACTTC. Translation: CASSYHGTGGYEQYF.